Listed here are 22 T cell receptor beta chains from one sample, sequenced in a study of CD8+ T cells in alopecia areata. cDNA prepared by RNA extraction and subsequent reverse transcription served as the template for sequencing. The data were produced by immunoSEQ multiplex PCR, yet TCRdb's version contains in-frame clones alone and is incomplete. The sample lists 50,000 to 65,000 clones, 46% seen once, with roughly 22% in the top ten. As to treatment: oral pan-JAK inhibitor, 5-10 mg twice daily. The sample consisted of CD8+ T cells sorted from blood, taken between weeks 36 and 40, from a patient treated with tofacitinib. Every receptor here comes from a human donor with alopecia areata.

V usage is TRBV5-6 and J usage is TRBJ1-5, with 10 bases aligning to TRBD1. The V and J ends lost 2 bases and 3 bases, in that order; junction bases with no gene match: 2. Germline V gene data show CDR1 as SGHDT and CDR2 as YYEEEE. The CDR3 extends over 15 amino acids. CDR3 sequence: CASSFGTGVNQPQHF. The CDR3 nucleotides are TGTGCCAGCAGCTTCGGGACAGGGGTCAATCAGCCCCAGCATTTT.

This chain uses TRBV6-1 with TRBJ2-7, with 7 nucleotides matching TRBD1. Unmatched junction bases numbered 7, after V lost 1 base and J lost 4 bases. The CDR3 runs 15 residues. Germline-derived CDR1 and CDR2 are MNHNS and SASEGT. The CDR3 nucleotides are TGTGCCAGCAGTGAAGACCCGGGACAGCATTACGAGCAGTACTTC. It specifies CASSEDPGQHYEQYF.

This clone showed up just a few times. This chain uses TRBV5-1 with TRBJ2-7; tentatively, D is TRBD2 (6 bases). Trimming removed 0 bases from V and 4 bases from J, with 11 bases in between. From germline, CDR1 is SGHRS and CDR2 YFSETQ. This CDR3 contains 14 residues. The CDR3 sequence is CASSLGDSTYEQYF. CDR3 in DNA: TGCGCCAGCAGCTTGGGGGACTCCACGTACGAGCAGTACTTC. Full variable domain (remainder filled in from reference TRBV5-1 and TRBJ2-7): KAGVTQTPRYLIKTRGQQVTLSCSPISGHRSVSWYQQTPGQGLQFLFEYFSETQRNKGNFPGRFSGRQFSNSRSEMNVSTLELGDSALYLCASSLGDSTYEQYFGPGTRLTVT.

The chain has TRBV10-3 and TRBJ2-4, with D uncertain. CDR3 length equals 13 residues. V lost 4 bases, J lost 5 bases, and 9 bases lay in between. Germline-derived CDR1 and CDR2 are ENHRY and SYGVKD. CDR3 nucleotides: TGTGCCATCAGTGCTGACGGAGAAAACATTCAGTACTTC. As protein: CAISADGENIQYF.

This clone was detected a few times. V and J are TRBV4-3 and TRBJ2-5; D might be TRBD1 or TRBD2, each matching 5 bases. V lost 2 bases and J lost 5, with 18 bases in between. The germline V gene encodes CDR1 LGHNA and CDR2 YSLEER. The CDR3 consists of 16 residues. In DNA form, the CDR3 reads TGCGCCAGCAGCCAATGGGTGATGGGGGAGCTGGAGACCCAGTACTTC. This encodes CASSQWVMGELETQYF.

V usage is TRBV9 and J usage is TRBJ2-1; D not resolved. Between the trimmed V and J ends, which lost 0 bases and 7 bases, there was a span of 17 bases. The CDR3 is 16 amino acids. Germline V gene data show CDR1 as SGDLS and CDR2 as YYNGEE. CDR3 sequence (DNA): TGTGCCAGCAGCGTAGAAGGGCACCCATTAGGAAATGAGCAGTTCTTC. This gives the protein CASSVEGHPLGNEQFF.

The rearrangement joins TRBV29-1 to TRBJ2-5; either TRBD1 or TRBD2 may fit D (6 bases each). Germline values: CDR1 SQVTM, CDR2 ANQGSEA. The CDR3 extends over 13 amino acids. V lost 8 bases and J lost 5, with 18 bases in between. CDR3 amino acids: CSLIGGIKETQYF. As DNA, the CDR3 is TGCAGCCTGATAGGGGGGATTAAGGAGACCCAGTACTTC.

This clone was recorded many times. This sequence joins TRBV4-1 and TRBJ2-5; D gene uncertain. CDR1 is MGHRA and CDR2 is YSYEKL in the germline V gene. The CDR3 covers 13 residues. The V and J ends lost 4 bases and 4 bases respectively, with 10 bases between them. This chain's CDR3 is CASSPFQRETQYF. In DNA, the CDR3 is TGCGCCAGCAGCCCTTTTCAGCGAGAGACCCAGTACTTC.

As concerns this clone: Other DNA sequences within the sample encode an identical CDR3. The gene calls are TRBV7-9 and TRBJ1-1, with TRBD1 as a possible D gene (6 bases). CDR3 length equals 15 residues. Trimming pared 0 bases from V and 0 bases from J, leaving 8 bases between. The germline gives CDR1 SEHNR, CDR2 FQNEAQ (reference sequence). The CDR3 loop is CASSLAQGLNTEAFF. The CDR3 region has the DNA TGTGCCAGCAGCTTAGCACAGGGACTGAACACTGAAGCTTTCTTT.

This rearrangement joins TRBV29-1 to TRBJ2-1, with D perhaps TRBD1 (5 bases). V was pared by 3 bases and J by 5 bases, with 11 bases between. Germline V CDR1 and CDR2: SQVTM, ANQGSEA. The CDR3 runs to 13 residues. CDR3 sequence reads: CSVDGARDNEQFF. Here the CDR3 DNA reads TGCAGCGTTGATGGGGCCAGGGACAATGAGCAGTTCTTC.

This clone has more than one count but fewer than ten. The chain links TRBV6-4 to TRBJ2-1; 8 bases match TRBD1. The CDR3 spans 12 residues. Unmatched junction bases numbered 0, after V lost 3 bases and J lost 8 bases. Germline V lookup: CDR1 MRHNA, CDR2 SNTAGT. The CDR3: CASSETGDEQFF. CDR3 in DNA: TGTGCCAGCAGTGAGACAGGGGATGAGCAGTTCTTC.

This clone has only a few counts. The chain employs TRBV12-5 and TRBJ2-3; 9 positions agree with TRBD1. V gave up 6 bases and J gave up 8 bases; unmatched junction bases: 12. From germline, CDR1 is LGHNT and CDR2 FRNRAP. CDR3 length equals 15 residues. CDR3 sequence: CASGKDRGASGTQYF. Written as DNA, the CDR3 is TGTGCTAGTGGAAAGGACAGGGGAGCGTCCGGTACGCAGTATTTT.

This clone came up a few times. J is TRBJ2-3 and V is TRBV5-6, with 9 bases identical to TRBD2. J gave up 2 bases and V 4 bases, and 8 bases lay outside the gene matches. The CDR3 extends over 16 amino acids. CDR1 is SGHDT, CDR2 YYEEEE, per germline. Here the CDR3 reads CASSPHSGSPTDTQYF. The DNA of the CDR3 is TGTGCCAGCAGCCCTCATAGCGGGAGCCCCACAGATACGCAGTATTTT.

V and J are TRBV29-1 and TRBJ2-2; D might be TRBD1 (5 bases). Germline CDR1 is SQVTM and CDR2 is ANQGSEA. V was cut by 1 base and J by 0 bases, with 12 bases left in between. The CDR3 totals 16 residues. The CDR3 loop is CSVEVVAGSNTGELFF. In nucleotides, the CDR3 is TGCAGCGTTGAAGTCGTGGCAGGGTCGAACACCGGGGAGCTGTTTTTT.

In this sample, this clone turned up once. The chain joins TRBV27 to TRBJ2-7; TRBD2 matches 8 bases. The CDR3 has 15 residues. Unmatched junction bases numbered 4, after V lost 2 bases and J lost 1 base. Germline lookup yields CDR1 MNHEY and CDR2 SMNVEV (reference sequence). The CDR3 coding sequence is TGTGCCAGCAGTTTAACAGCGGGAGTTTCCTACGAGCAGTACTTC. It specifies CASSLTAGVSYEQYF.

The V and J genes are TRBV9 and TRBJ1-5; D unresolved. From germline, CDR1 is SGDLS and CDR2 YYNGEE. This CDR3 spans 13 amino acids. V was cut by 0 bases and J by 9 bases, with 10 bases left in between. The CDR3 is CASSVGKGGPQHF. CDR3 DNA: TGTGCCAGCAGCGTAGGAAAAGGCGGGCCCCAGCATTTT.

The rearrangement joins TRBV6-6 to TRBJ2-7, with D perhaps given as TRBD1 or TRBD2 (6 bases each). The CDR3 loop spans 12 amino acids. CDR1 is MNHNY, CDR2 SVGAGI, per germline (reference sequence). The V end lost 0 bases, the J end lost 7 bases, and 7 bases lay between the germline ends. The CDR3 DNA is TGTGCCAGCAGTTACTCAGGGGGGGAGCAGTACTTC. Residues: CASSYSGGEQYF.

This clone has more than one count but fewer than ten. This sequence joins TRBV11-2 and TRBJ2-1; 8 bases are a match to TRBD2. This CDR3 has 13 amino acids. V lost 5 bases and J lost 6; bases outside the gene matches: 3. The V gene's germline CDR1 is SGHAT and CDR2 FQNNGV. The CDR3 reads CASSQGLANEQFF. The CDR3 nucleotides are TGTGCCAGCAGCCAAGGACTAGCCAATGAGCAGTTCTTC. Using reference TRBV11-2 and TRBJ2-1 for the parts outside the CDR3, the full variable domain is EAGVAQSPRYKIIEKRQSVAFWCNPISGHATLYWYQQILGQGPKLLIQFQNNGVVDDSQLPKDRFSAERLKGVDSTLKIQPAKLEDSAVYLCASSQGLANEQFFGPGTRLTVL.

The rearrangement uses TRBV30 and TRBJ1-5; unclear D gene. Germline V gene sequence: CDR1 GTSNPN, CDR2 SVGIG (reference sequence). CDR3 length: 12 amino acids. The V end lost 5 bases, the J end lost 0 bases, and 5 bases lay between the germline ends. The CDR3: CAWGHSNQPQHF. Here the CDR3 DNA reads TGTGCCTGGGGGCATAGCAATCAGCCCCAGCATTTT.

This chain links TRBV5-1 with TRBJ2-1, with 9 bases that match TRBD2. Germline CDR1 and CDR2: SGHRS and YFSETQ. CDR3 length equals 16 residues. Unmatched junction bases numbered 3, after V lost 0 bases and J lost 2 bases. CDR3 amino acids: CASSLGLAGTYNEQFF. The CDR3 bases are TGCGCCAGCAGCTTGGGCCTAGCGGGGACCTACAATGAGCAGTTCTTC.

This clone has just one count. The chain links TRBV30 to TRBJ2-1; possibly TRBD2 for D (5 bases). The CDR3 runs 13 residues. The germline CDR1 and CDR2 sequences are GTSNPN and SVGIG (reference sequence). Trimming took off 0 bases at V and 2 bases at J, with 5 bases between the two ends. Here the CDR3 DNA reads TGTGCCTGGAGTGTCGGGGCCTACAATGAGCAGTTCTTC. Its protein product is CAWSVGAYNEQFF. The variable domain in full, completed from reference TRBV30 and TRBJ2-1, reads SQTIHQWPATLVQPVGSPLSLECTVEGTSNPNLYWYRQAAGRGLQLLFYSVGIGQISSEVPQNLSASRPQDRQFILSSKKLLLSDSGFYLCAWSVGAYNEQFFGPGTRLTVL.

This chain links TRBV7-9 with TRBJ2-2; D is undetermined. CDR3 length equals 16 residues. The V end lost 5 bases, the J end lost 1 base, and 14 bases lay between the germline ends. Looked up from germline, CDR1 is SEHNR and CDR2 is FQNEAQ (reference sequence). CDR3 nucleotides: TGTGCCAGCAGCCCCGCCGAACAGCTGAACACCGGGGAGCTGTTTTTT. This codes for CASSPAEQLNTGELFF.